Shown below are 6 T cell receptor beta chains from a single sample sequenced in a study of blood T cell repertoires in COVID-19. The data were produced by immunoSEQ multiplex PCR, yet TCRdb's version contains in-frame clones alone and is incomplete. The sample consists of roughly 380,000 clones, over 85% of them appearing once. Sequenced material: peripheral blood. The receptors come from a woman between 55 and 75 years old with COVID-19, enrolled during active disease.

The V gene is TRBV28, the J gene TRBJ2-6; the match to TRBD1 covers 7 bases. Per the germline V gene, CDR1 is MDHEN and CDR2 is SYDVKM. With 7 bases clipped from V and 0 bases from J, the junction kept 21 bases outside the gene matches. This CDR3 has 21 residues. In nucleotides, the CDR3 is TGTGCCAGCAACTCAGAGGACAGGCGGGTGTCACGGCCCTCTGGGGCCAACGTCCTGACTTTC. It translates to CASNSEDRRVSRPSGANVLTF.

The count of this clone is one. V is TRBV19 and J is TRBJ1-1; TRBD1 agrees at 8 bases. V was pared by 4 bases and J by 1 base, with 2 bases of the junction left unmatched. Germline V gives CDR1 LNHDA, CDR2 SQIVND (reference sequence). The CDR3 is 14 amino acids. The CDR3 reads CASSNGQGNTEAFF. The CDR3 nucleotides read TGTGCCAGTAGTAACGGACAGGGGAACACTGAAGCTTTCTTT.

This clone was picked up one time. V is TRBV5-1 and J is TRBJ1-1; no clear D. CDR1 SGHRS and CDR2 YFSETQ come from the germline V gene. CDR3 size: 14 residues. The V end lost 3 bases, the J end lost 7 bases, and 16 bases lay between the germline ends. The chain's CDR3 is CASSSASGRVEAFF. CDR3 in DNA: TGCGCCAGCAGCTCTGCTTCGGGAAGGGTTGAAGCTTTCTTT.

The chain links TRBV6-6 to TRBJ2-2; 10 nucleotides line up with TRBD1. Germline CDR1 MNHNY, CDR2 SVGAGI (reference sequence). The CDR3 consists of 18 residues. V trimming: 5 bases; J trimming: 5 bases; junction bases outside the gene matches: 14. The CDR3 DNA reads TGTGCCAGCAGTCCTGAAGAACCGGGACAGGGGTGGACCGGGGAGCTGTTTTTT. Its protein is CASSPEEPGQGWTGELFF.

The chain couples TRBV15 to TRBJ2-7, with 8 bases lining up with TRBD2. Trimming took 4 bases from V and 5 from J; bases not matched to a gene: 7. The V gene's germline CDR1 is LNHNV and CDR2 YYDKDF (reference sequence). The CDR3 consists of 14 residues. The DNA for the CDR3 is TGTGCCACCAGCATCCGGACTAGCAGCGACGAGCAGTACTTC. It yields the protein CATSIRTSSDEQYF.

In this sample, this clone turned up once. The chain uses TRBV27 and TRBJ2-7; D remains ambiguous. Germline loops: CDR1 MNHEY, CDR2 SMNVEV (reference sequence). This CDR3 spans 15 amino acids. With 3 bases removed from V and 6 bases from J, the gap between germline ends came to 18 bases. Here the CDR3 reads CASSFSREQIREQYF. Here the CDR3 DNA reads TGTGCCAGCAGTTTCTCACGAGAACAGATACGCGAGCAGTACTTC.